A selection of T cell receptor beta chains follows, all from one sample in a study of blood T cell repertoires in COVID-19. The assay was immunoSEQ multiplex PCR, and TCRdb's table has in-frame clones only and misses some. Found here are 86,000 or so clones, roughly 91% of them singletons; the top ten hold about 2%. Specimen: peripheral blood. The receptors stem from a woman in her forties or fifties in a cohort sampled during active COVID-19. Each CDR3 is given with its conserved first and last residue. Each record gives: D gene, clone size, V gene, J gene, CDR3 DNA, CDR3 protein. A D gene is named only where the DNA matches it firmly. Not every row has a clone size; where given, it reads once, few, many or a size class.

d_call: NA; clone_size: NA; v_call: TRBV2; j_call: TRBJ2-5; cdr3_nt: TGTGCCAGCAGTGTAAGCAGGGCAGGGGAGACCCAGTACTTC; cdr3_aa: CASSVSRAGETQYF
d_call: NA; clone_size: NA; v_call: TRBV5-1; j_call: TRBJ2-3; cdr3_nt: TGCGCCAGCAGCTTGGGGCCGGGAGTGGCAGATACGCAGTATTTT; cdr3_aa: CASSLGPGVADTQYF
d_call: NA; clone_size: NA; v_call: TRBV19; j_call: TRBJ2-2; cdr3_nt: TGTGCCAGTAGAAAAACAGGAACGAACACCGGGGAGCTGTTTTTT; cdr3_aa: CASRKTGTNTGELFF
d_call: NA; clone_size: once; v_call: TRBV3-1/TRBV3-2; j_call: TRBJ1-1; cdr3_nt: TGTGCCAGCAGCCAAGATCCGGGCAGGGCTGAAGCTTTCTTT; cdr3_aa: CASSQDPGRAEAFF
d_call: NA; clone_size: NA; v_call: TRBV5-1; j_call: TRBJ1-2; cdr3_nt: TGCGCCAGCAGCTCCGCCCTTTTCTTTCGGAGAGAGATCAACTATGGCTACACCTTC; cdr3_aa: CASSSALFFRREINYGYTF
d_call: NA; clone_size: NA; v_call: TRBV6-5; j_call: TRBJ1-2; cdr3_nt: TGTGCCAGCAGTTACTCTACTGAACAGGTTATTGCTGGCTACACCTTC; cdr3_aa: CASSYSTEQVIAGYTF
d_call: TRBD2; clone_size: NA; v_call: TRBV29-1; j_call: TRBJ2-1; cdr3_nt: TGCAGCGCCGGGAGGTTTAGCGGAAGCTCCTACAATGAGCAGTTCTTC; cdr3_aa: CSAGRFSGSSYNEQFF
d_call: NA; clone_size: once; v_call: TRBV3-1/TRBV3-2; j_call: TRBJ1-6; cdr3_nt: TGTGCCAGCAGCCCCAGGGCCTTTAATTCACCCCTCCACTTT; cdr3_aa: CASSPRAFNSPLHF
d_call: NA; clone_size: NA; v_call: TRBV18; j_call: TRBJ1-6; cdr3_nt: TGTGCCAGCTCTTCGGACAGTAACAATTCACCCCTCCACTTT; cdr3_aa: CASSSDSNNSPLHF
d_call: NA; clone_size: NA; v_call: TRBV2; j_call: TRBJ1-5; cdr3_nt: TGTGCCAGCAGTGATGAGGGGACACTTAATCAGCCCCAGCATTTT; cdr3_aa: CASSDEGTLNQPQHF
d_call: NA; clone_size: NA; v_call: TRBV3-1/TRBV3-2; j_call: TRBJ1-2; cdr3_nt: TGTGCCAGCAGCCAAGATACGGGGGGGATGCTTAACTATGGCTACACCTTC; cdr3_aa: CASSQDTGGMLNYGYTF
d_call: TRBD2; clone_size: NA; v_call: TRBV28; j_call: TRBJ2-1; cdr3_nt: TGTGCCAGCAGGTCTGTCTTAGTTATGGTCTGGCGGGAGGACTACAATGAGCAGTTCTTC; cdr3_aa: CASRSVLVMVWREDYNEQFF
d_call: TRBD1; clone_size: NA; v_call: TRBV19; j_call: TRBJ1-1; cdr3_nt: TGTGCCAGCAAGACAGGGTCCGGGGGGAACACTGAAGCTTTCTTT; cdr3_aa: CASKTGSGGNTEAFF
d_call: TRBD1; clone_size: NA; v_call: TRBV7-7; j_call: TRBJ2-5; cdr3_nt: TGTGCTAGCAGCTTAAGACAGGGTATGGAGACCCAGTACTTC; cdr3_aa: CASSLRQGMETQYF
d_call: NA; clone_size: NA; v_call: TRBV27; j_call: TRBJ2-7; cdr3_nt: TGTGCCAGTCGCGGCCGACCCTACGAGCAGTACTTC; cdr3_aa: CASRGRPYEQYF
d_call: TRBD2; clone_size: NA; v_call: TRBV6-5; j_call: TRBJ2-7; cdr3_nt: TGTGCCAGCAGTACCGGGACTAGCCTCTACGAGCAGTACTTC; cdr3_aa: CASSTGTSLYEQYF
d_call: NA; clone_size: NA; v_call: TRBV28; j_call: TRBJ2-5; cdr3_nt: TGTGCCACCAGTCCGGGGGTGGAGACCCAGTACTTC; cdr3_aa: CATSPGVETQYF
d_call: NA; clone_size: NA; v_call: TRBV7-3; j_call: TRBJ2-3; cdr3_nt: TGTGCCAGCAGTTCGAGCCGAGACACAGATACGCAGTATTTT; cdr3_aa: CASSSSRDTDTQYF
d_call: NA; clone_size: NA; v_call: TRBV3-1/TRBV3-2; j_call: TRBJ2-1; cdr3_nt: TGTGCCAGCAGCCAAACTTACAATGAGCAGTTCTTC; cdr3_aa: CASSQTYNEQFF
d_call: TRBD2; clone_size: NA; v_call: TRBV11-2; j_call: TRBJ2-5; cdr3_nt: TGTGCCAGCAGCTTAGGACTAGCGGGGCAAGAGACCCAGTACTTC; cdr3_aa: CASSLGLAGQETQYF
d_call: TRBD1; clone_size: NA; v_call: TRBV6-6; j_call: TRBJ1-2; cdr3_nt: TGTGCCAGCACGAAGACAGGGGCCGGCTATGGCTACACCTTC; cdr3_aa: CASTKTGAGYGYTF
d_call: TRBD1; clone_size: NA; v_call: TRBV27; j_call: TRBJ1-6; cdr3_nt: TGTGCCAGCAGCTGGGCGGGACAGGGCTTTTCACCCCTCCACTTT; cdr3_aa: CASSWAGQGFSPLHF
d_call: NA; clone_size: NA; v_call: TRBV23-1; j_call: TRBJ1-5; cdr3_nt: TGCGCCAGCAGTCAGGAGGACAGTCCCAATCAGCCCCAGCATTTT; cdr3_aa: CASSQEDSPNQPQHF
d_call: TRBD1; clone_size: once; v_call: TRBV10-3; j_call: TRBJ1-2; cdr3_nt: TGTGCCATCACTGCCCTACCGGACAGGCGCAACTATGGCTACACCTTC; cdr3_aa: CAITALPDRRNYGYTF
d_call: NA; clone_size: NA; v_call: TRBV19; j_call: TRBJ2-7; cdr3_nt: TGTGCCAGCAACTCGGGGTATGGAGGCGAGCAGTACTTC; cdr3_aa: CASNSGYGGEQYF
d_call: TRBD1; clone_size: NA; v_call: TRBV27; j_call: TRBJ2-1; cdr3_nt: TGTGCCAGCAGTTTAACAGGGGCGAAGACATCCATTTTCAATGAGCAGTTCTTC; cdr3_aa: CASSLTGAKTSIFNEQFF